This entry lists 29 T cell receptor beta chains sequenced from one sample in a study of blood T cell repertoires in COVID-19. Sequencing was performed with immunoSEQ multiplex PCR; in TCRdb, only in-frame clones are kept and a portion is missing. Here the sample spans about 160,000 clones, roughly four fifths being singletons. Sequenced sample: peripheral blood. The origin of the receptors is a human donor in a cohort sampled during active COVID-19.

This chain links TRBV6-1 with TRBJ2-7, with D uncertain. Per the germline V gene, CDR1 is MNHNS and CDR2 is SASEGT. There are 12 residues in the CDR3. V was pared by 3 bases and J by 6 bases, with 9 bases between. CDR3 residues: CASSEGPREQYF. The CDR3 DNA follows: TGTGCCAGCAGTGAGGGCCCGCGCGAGCAGTACTTC.

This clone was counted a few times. The CDR3 sequence is CASSEFSGVRAETQYF. The CDR3 bases are TGTGCCAGCAGTGAATTTAGCGGGGTTCGGGCGGAGACCCAGTACTTC. The chain combines TRBV6-1 with TRBJ2-5; 8 nucleotides match TRBD2. Trimming cost V 2 bases and J 5 bases; bases outside gene matches: 10. The CDR3 spans 16 residues. Looked up from germline, CDR1 is MNHNS and CDR2 is SASEGT.

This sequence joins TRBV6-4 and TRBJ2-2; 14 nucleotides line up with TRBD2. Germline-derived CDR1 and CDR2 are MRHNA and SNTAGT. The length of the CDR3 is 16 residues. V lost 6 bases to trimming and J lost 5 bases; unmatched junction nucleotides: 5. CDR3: CASSRLAGGPTGELFF. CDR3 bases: TGTGCCAGCAGCAGACTAGCGGGAGGGCCGACCGGGGAGCTGTTTTTT.

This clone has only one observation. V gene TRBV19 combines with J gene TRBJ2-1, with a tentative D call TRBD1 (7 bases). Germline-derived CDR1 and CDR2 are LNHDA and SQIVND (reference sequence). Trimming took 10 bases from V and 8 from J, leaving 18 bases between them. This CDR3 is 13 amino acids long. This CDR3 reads CATTNGGGHEQFF. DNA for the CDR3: TGTGCCACCACAAACGGAGGGGGCCATGAGCAGTTCTTC. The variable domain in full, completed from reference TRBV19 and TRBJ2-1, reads DGGITQSPKYLFRKEGQNVTLSCEQNLNHDAMYWYRQDPGQGLRLIYYSQIVNDFQKGDIAEGYSVSREKKESFPLTVTSAQKNPTAFYLCATTNGGGHEQFFGPGTRLTVL.

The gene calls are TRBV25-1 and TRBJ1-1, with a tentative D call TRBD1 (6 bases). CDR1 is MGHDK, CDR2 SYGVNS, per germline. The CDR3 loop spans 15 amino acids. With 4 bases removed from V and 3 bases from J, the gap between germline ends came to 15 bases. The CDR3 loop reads CASSGAGALYTEAFF. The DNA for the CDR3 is TGTGCCAGCAGTGGGGCGGGGGCTTTATACACTGAAGCTTTCTTT.

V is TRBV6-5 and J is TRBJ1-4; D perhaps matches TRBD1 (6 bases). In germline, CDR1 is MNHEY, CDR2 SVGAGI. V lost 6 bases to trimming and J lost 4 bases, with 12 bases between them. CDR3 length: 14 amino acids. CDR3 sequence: CASRQHRDNEKLFF. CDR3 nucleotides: TGTGCCAGCAGGCAGCACAGGGATAATGAAAAACTGTTTTTT.

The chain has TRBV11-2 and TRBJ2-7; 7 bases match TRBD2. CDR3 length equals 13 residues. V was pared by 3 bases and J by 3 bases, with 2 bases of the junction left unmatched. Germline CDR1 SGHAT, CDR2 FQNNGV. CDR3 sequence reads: CASSLGGNYEQYF. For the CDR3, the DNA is TGTGCCAGCAGCTTGGGGGGGAACTACGAGCAGTACTTC.

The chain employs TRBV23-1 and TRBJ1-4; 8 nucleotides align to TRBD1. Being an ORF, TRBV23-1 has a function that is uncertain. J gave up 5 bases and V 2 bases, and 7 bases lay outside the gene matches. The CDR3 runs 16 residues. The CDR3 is CASSQGQGGGNEKLFF. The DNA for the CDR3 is TGCGCCAGCAGTCAAGGACAGGGTGGAGGCAATGAAAAACTGTTTTTT.

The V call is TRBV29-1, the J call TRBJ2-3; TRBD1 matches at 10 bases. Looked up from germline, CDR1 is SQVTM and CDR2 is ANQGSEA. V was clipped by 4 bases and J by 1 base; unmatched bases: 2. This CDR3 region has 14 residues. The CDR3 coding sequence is TGCAGCGTTGTTGGGACAGGGGGCACAGATACGCAGTATTTT. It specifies CSVVGTGGTDTQYF.

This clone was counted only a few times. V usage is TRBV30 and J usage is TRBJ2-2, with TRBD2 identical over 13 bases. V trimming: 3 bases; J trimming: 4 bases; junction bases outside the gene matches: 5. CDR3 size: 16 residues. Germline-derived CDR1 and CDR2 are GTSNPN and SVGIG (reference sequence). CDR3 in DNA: TGTGCCTGGAGGTTCAGGACTAGCGGGAGCACCGGGGAGCTGTTTTTT. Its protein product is CAWRFRTSGSTGELFF.

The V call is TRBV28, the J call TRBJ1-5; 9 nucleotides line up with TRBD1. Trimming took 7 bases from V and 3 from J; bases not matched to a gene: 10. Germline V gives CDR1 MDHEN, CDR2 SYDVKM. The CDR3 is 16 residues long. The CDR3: CASKSYRGLDNQPQHF. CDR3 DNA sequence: TGTGCCAGCAAATCCTACAGGGGGCTAGACAATCAGCCCCAGCATTTT.

CDR3 protein: CASSYSLGAYYGYTF. CDR3 nucleotides: TGTGCCAGCAGTTACTCCTTGGGGGCCTACTATGGCTACACCTTC. The genes are TRBV6-2 or TRBV6-3 and TRBJ1-2; TRBD1 is a possible D gene (6 bases). The CDR3 contains 15 residues. The V end lost 0 bases, the J end lost 3 bases, and 11 bases lay between the germline ends. Germline values: CDR1 MNHEY, CDR2 SVGEGT.

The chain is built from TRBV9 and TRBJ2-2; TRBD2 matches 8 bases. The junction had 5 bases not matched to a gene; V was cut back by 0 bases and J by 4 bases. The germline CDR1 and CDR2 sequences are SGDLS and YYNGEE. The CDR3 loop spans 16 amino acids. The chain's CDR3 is CASSVAVGGATGELFF. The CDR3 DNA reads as TGTGCCAGCAGCGTAGCGGTCGGGGGGGCCACCGGGGAGCTGTTTTTT.

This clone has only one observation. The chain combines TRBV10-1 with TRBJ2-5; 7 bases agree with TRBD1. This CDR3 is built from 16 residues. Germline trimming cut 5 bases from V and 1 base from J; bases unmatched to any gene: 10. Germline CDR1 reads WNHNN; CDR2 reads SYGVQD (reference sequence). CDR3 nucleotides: TGCGCCAGCAGTAGACCGGGACAGCTAATCCAAGAGACCCAGTACTTC. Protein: CASSRPGQLIQETQYF.

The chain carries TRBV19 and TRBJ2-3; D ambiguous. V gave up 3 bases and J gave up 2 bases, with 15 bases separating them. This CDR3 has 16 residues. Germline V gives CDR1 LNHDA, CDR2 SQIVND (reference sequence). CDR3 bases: TGTGCCAGTAGTATGGTTCGGCCGGGTGACACAGATACGCAGTATTTT. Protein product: CASSMVRPGDTDTQYF.

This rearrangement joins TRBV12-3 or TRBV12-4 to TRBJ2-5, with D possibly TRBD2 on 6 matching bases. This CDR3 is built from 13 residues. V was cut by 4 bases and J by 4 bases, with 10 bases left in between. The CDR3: CASSWGVGETQYF. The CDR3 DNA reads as TGTGCCAGCAGTTGGGGGGTCGGAGAGACCCAGTACTTC.

CDR3 DNA: TGTGCCAGCAACTTTGTGAACACTGAAGCTTTCTTT. Residues: CASNFVNTEAFF. The chain is built from TRBV2 and TRBJ1-1; D gene uncertain. Germline CDR1 and CDR2: SNHLY and FYNNEI. The CDR3 loop spans 12 amino acids. V was clipped by 7 bases and J by 0 bases, with 6 bases between them.

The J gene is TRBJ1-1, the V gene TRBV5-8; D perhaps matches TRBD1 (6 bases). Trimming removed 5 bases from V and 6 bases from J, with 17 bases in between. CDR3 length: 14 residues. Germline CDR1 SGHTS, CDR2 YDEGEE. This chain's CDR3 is CASRRFRQAPEAFF. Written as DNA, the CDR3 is TGTGCCAGCAGACGTTTTCGACAGGCCCCTGAAGCTTTCTTT.

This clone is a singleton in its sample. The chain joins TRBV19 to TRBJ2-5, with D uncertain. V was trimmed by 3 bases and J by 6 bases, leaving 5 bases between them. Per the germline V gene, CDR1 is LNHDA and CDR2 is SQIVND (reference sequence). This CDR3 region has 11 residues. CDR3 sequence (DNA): TGTGCCAGTAGTATTTCAAAGACCCAGTACTTC. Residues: CASSISKTQYF.

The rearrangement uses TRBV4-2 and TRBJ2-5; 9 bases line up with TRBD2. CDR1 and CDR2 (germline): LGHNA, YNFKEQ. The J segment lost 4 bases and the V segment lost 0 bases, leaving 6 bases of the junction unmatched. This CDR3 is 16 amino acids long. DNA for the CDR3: TGTGCCAGCAGCCAAGAAGGAGGCGGGAGGGGAGAGACCCAGTACTTC. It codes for CASSQEGGGRGETQYF.

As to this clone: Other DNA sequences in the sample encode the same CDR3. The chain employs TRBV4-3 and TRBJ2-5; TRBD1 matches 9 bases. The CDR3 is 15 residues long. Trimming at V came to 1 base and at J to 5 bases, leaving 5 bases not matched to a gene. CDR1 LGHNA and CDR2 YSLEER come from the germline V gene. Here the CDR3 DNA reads TGCGCCAGCAGCCAAGGGACAGGGGATCAGGAGACCCAGTACTTC. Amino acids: CASSQGTGDQETQYF.

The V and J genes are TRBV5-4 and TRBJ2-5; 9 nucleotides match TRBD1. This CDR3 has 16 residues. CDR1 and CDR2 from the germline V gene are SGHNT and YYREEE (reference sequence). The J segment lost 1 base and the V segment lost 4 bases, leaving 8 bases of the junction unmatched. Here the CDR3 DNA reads TGTGCCAGCAGCCGAATCGGGACAGGGAGCCAAGAGACCCAGTACTTC. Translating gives CASSRIGTGSQETQYF.

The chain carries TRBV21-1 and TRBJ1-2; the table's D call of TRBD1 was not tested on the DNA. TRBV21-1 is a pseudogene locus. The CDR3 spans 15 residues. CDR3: CASSLPLRTAYGYTF. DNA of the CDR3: TGTGCCAGCAGCCTCCCTCTCAGGACAGCTTATGGCTACACCTTC.

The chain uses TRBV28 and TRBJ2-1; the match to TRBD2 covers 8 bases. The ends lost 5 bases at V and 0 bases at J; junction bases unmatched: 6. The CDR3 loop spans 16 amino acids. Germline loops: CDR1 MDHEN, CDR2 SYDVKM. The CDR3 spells CASSGAGASSYNEQFF. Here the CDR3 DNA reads TGTGCCAGCAGTGGAGCGGGGGCTAGCTCCTACAATGAGCAGTTCTTC. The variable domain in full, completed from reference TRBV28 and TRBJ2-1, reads DVKVTQSSRYLVKRTGEKVFLECVQDMDHENMFWYRQDPGLGLRLIYFSYDVKMKEKGDIPEGYSVSREKKERFSLILESASTNQTSMYLCASSGAGASSYNEQFFGPGTRLTVL.

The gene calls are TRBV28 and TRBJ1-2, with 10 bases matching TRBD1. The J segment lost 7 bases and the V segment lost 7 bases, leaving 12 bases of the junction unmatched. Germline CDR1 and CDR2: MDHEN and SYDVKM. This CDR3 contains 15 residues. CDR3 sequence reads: CASIEPGQGIGGYTF. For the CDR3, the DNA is TGTGCCAGCATTGAACCGGGACAGGGGATAGGTGGCTACACCTTC.

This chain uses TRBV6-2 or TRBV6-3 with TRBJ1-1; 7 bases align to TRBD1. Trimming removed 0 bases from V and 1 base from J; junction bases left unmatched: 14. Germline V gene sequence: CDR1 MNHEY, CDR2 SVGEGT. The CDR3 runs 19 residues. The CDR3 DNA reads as TGTGCCAGCAGTTACTCGACGGCTGGGACAGTCCGCACGAACACTGAAGCTTTCTTT. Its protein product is CASSYSTAGTVRTNTEAFF.

For the CDR3, the DNA is TGTGCCACCAGCAGAGGCGGTAGCGGGCTCTACAATGAGCAGTTCTTC. Protein product: CATSRGGSGLYNEQFF. The chain couples TRBV15 to TRBJ2-1; 7 nucleotides agree with TRBD2. The ends lost 1 base at V and 3 bases at J; junction bases unmatched: 6. The V gene's germline CDR1 is LNHNV and CDR2 YYDKDF (reference sequence). The CDR3 covers 16 residues.

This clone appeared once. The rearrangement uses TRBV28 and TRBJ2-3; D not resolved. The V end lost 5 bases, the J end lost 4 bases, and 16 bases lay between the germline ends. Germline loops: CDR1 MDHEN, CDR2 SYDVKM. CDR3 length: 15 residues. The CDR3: CASSLSSEVADTQYF. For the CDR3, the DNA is TGTGCCAGCAGTCTTTCCTCTGAGGTGGCAGATACGCAGTATTTT.

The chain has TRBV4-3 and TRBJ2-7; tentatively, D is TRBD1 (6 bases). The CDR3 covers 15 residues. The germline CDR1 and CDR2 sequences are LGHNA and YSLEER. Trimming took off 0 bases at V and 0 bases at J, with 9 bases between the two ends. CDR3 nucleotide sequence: TGCGCCAGCAGCCAAGATAGACAGGACTCCTACGAGCAGTACTTC. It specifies CASSQDRQDSYEQYF.